This paragraph reports one TCR beta chain. Only a few counts were recorded for this clonotype. Its antigen specificity is not known. One base away there is no much larger clone; base qualities are not given. This specimen belongs to a study of blood T cells in healthy people across ages (dated by TCRdb to between 2015 and 2016). Background for the entire study: In model experiments, template switching captured about one uniquely barcoded TCR beta cDNA molecule for every two T cells. For two donors (one aged 18 to 29 and one aged 80 or older), the study analyzed two additional independent replicas of 1 million unique cDNA reads from the same blood draw. Age-related changes in TCR beta repertoire diversity were measured in the study by deep sequencing normalized with unique cDNA molecular identifiers. Donors were grouped into four age groups: young (average 16 years), middle-aged (39), aged (around 66) and long-lived (around 82). To avoid experimental bias, donors of different ages were spread randomly across the sequencing lanes. Summary of the overall study and its limitations: Estimates of total diversity based on one million sequenced T cells were regarded as lower bounds and as underestimates. Observed TCR beta diversity per million T cells fell roughly linearly with age, and a significant reduction was already apparent by age roughly 41. Observed TCR beta diversity correlated strongly with the percentage of naive T cells measured by flow cytometry. Compared with the aged group, the long-lived group had more naive CD4+ T cells, fewer expanded clones and increased TCR diversity, suggesting age selection. Conclusive comparison of naive and antigen-experienced compartments was prevented by the profiling of bulk unsorted PBMCs. Because the CMV infection status of the donors was unknown, age-related changes in expanded clonotypes may potentially have been confounded.

Preparation of the library involved 5' RACE. Sequenced on an Illumina HiSeq 2500. A second PCR of roughly 7 to 12 cycles was run with a J-beta primer mix and a sample-barcoded 5' primer. Each TCR beta cDNA molecule received a unique molecular identifier from a template-switch 5' adaptor carrying 12 random nucleotides. Each sample yielded at least 3 million CDR3-containing paired-end reads. The Mint cDNA synthesis kit, primed by a TRBC-specific oligonucleotide, was used to synthesize first-strand cDNA from all RNA. Following uracil-DNA glycosylase treatment, a first 18-cycle PCR with universal primers M1SS and BC2_uni_R was performed on all cDNA. As for the authors' bioinformatics: Normalization of each sample was performed by random selection of 1 million high-quality reads, each carrying a distinct molecular identifier. Reads with shared molecular identifiers were discarded instead of being binned into consensus sequences. MiTCR, set to a Q25 quality threshold and the strictest error-elimination algorithm, was used for CDR3 identification, clonotype clustering and error correction. Lower-bound total TCR beta diversity was estimated with a nonparametric unseen species model using Euler transformation. The raw public reads went through TCRdb reprocessing: fastp at Q25, MiXCR clone calling, in-frame beta chains kept. Each entry is one CDR3 protein sequence, shown with its most common DNA and genes. None of the V and J calls come from the authors' own analysis; TCRdb made them. This sample comprises 700,000 to 900,000 distinct CDR3 sequences, roughly 50% of them detected only once. Clones ranked in the top ten supply about two fifths of the sample.

The 39 donors, aged 6 to 90 years, were systemically healthy Caucasian individuals from Russia. Each donor gave 8 to 10 milliliters of peripheral blood, drawn into EDTA-treated Vacutainer tubes. PBMCs were isolated by Ficoll-Paque density-gradient centrifugation, with at least 6.5 million obtained per sample. Total RNA was extracted from PBMCs with Trizol reagent, with at least 6 micrograms obtained per sample. For every donor, an aliquot of PBMCs went through flow cytometry to measure the percentages of naive CD45RAhigh/CD27high T cells. This clonotype was obtained from a man at least 80 years old in good health. The sequenced sample was blood.

The sequenced DNA is TGTGCCATCAGTGAGTCGGGGTACTATGGCTACACCTTC. It encodes CAISESGYYGYTF. The sequence joins TRBV10-3 to TRBJ1-2, with the D gene too uncertain to name. Looking up the germline V gene yields CDR1 ENHRY and CDR2 SYGVKD. Inclusive of the bounding cysteine and phenylalanine, the CDR3 is 13 residues long. The retained sequence is limited to the CDR3, 39 bases, with the frame set at the first base. The junction carries 5 bases between V and J, which are trimmed by 0 bases and 3 bases respectively.